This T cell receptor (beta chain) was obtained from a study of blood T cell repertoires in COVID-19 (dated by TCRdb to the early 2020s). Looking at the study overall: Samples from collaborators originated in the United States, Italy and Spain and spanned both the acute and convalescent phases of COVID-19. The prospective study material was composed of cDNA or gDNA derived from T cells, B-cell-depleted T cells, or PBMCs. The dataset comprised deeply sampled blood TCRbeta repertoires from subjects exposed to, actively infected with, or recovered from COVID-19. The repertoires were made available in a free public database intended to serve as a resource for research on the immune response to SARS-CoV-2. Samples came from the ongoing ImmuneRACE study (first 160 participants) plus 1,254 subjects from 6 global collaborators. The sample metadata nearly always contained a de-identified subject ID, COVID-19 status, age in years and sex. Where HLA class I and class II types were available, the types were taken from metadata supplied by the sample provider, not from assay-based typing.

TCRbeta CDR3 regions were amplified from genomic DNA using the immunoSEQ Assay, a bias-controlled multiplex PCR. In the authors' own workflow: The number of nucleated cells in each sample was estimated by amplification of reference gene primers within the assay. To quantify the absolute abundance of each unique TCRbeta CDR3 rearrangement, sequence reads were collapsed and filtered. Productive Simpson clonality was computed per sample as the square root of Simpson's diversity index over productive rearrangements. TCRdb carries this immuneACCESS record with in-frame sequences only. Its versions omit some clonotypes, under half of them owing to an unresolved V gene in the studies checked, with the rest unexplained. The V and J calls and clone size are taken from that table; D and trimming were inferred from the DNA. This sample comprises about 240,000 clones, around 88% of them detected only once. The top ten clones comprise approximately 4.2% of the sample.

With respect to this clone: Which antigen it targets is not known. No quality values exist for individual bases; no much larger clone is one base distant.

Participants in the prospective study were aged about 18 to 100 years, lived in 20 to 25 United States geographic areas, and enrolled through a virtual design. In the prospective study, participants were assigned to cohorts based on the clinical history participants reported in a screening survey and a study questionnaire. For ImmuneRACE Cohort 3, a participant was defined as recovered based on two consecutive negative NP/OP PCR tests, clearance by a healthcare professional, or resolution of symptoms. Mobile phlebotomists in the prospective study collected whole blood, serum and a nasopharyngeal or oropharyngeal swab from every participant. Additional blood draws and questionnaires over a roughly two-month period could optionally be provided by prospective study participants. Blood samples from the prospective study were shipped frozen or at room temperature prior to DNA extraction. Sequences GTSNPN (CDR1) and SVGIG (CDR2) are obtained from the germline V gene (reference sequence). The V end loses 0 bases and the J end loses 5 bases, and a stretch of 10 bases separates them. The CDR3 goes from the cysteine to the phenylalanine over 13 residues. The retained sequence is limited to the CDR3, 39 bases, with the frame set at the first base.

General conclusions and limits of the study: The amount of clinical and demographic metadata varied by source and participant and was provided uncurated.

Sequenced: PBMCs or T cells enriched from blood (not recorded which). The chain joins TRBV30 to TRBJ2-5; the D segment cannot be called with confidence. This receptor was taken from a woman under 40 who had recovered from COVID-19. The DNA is TGTGCCTGGAGTGTTAGAGAAATGGAGACCCAGTACTTC. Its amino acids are CAWSVREMETQYF.